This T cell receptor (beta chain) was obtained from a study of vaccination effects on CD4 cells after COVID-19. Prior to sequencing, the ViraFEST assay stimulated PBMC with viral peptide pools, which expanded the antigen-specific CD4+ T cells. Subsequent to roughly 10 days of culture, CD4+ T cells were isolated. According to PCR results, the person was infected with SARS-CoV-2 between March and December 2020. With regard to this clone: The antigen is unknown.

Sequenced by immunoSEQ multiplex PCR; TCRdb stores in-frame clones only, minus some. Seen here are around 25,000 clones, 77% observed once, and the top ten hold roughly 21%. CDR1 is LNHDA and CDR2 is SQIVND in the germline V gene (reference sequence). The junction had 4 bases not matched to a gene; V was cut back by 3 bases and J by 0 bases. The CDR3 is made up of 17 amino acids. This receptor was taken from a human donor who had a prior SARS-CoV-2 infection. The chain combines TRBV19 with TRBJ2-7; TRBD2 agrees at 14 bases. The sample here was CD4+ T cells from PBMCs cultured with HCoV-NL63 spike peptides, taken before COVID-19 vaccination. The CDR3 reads CASSIGGLAGDSYEQYF. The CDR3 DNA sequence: TGTGCCAGTAGTATTGGGGGACTAGCGGGAGACTCCTACGAGCAGTACTTC.